The entry below gives a single T cell receptor (beta chain) sequence along with its context. The target of this receptor is not known. One base away there is no much larger clone; base qualities are not given. The entry originates in a study of T cells in Graves' hyperthyroidism and ophthalmopathy (dated by TCRdb to the late 2010s). At the level of the whole study: Peripheral blood samples were taken at initial diagnosis, before any treatment was given. To identify distinguishing TCR V-J signatures, a discovery cohort of 90 to 100 patients was used, comprising 43 with Graves' ophthalmopathy and around 57 with stable Graves' hyperthyroidism. Prospective prediction of ophthalmopathy was tested in an independent validation cohort of fewer than 20 hyperthyroidism patients and 15 to 17 patients who later progressed to ophthalmopathy. The roughly 90 discovery patients were divided at random into training and test sets in a 7:3 ratio. Thyroid tissue and blood T-cell repertoires from six Graves' hyperthyroidism patients were also compared in the study. After blood sampling, hyperthyroidism patients were treated with methimazole at a starting dose of 30 mg daily, and ophthalmopathy patients were treated with high-dose intravenous methylprednisolone. The paper describes TCR Vbeta CDR3 sequencing of about 140 peripheral blood samples, made up of fewer than 50 ophthalmopathy patients, roughly 72 hyperthyroidism patients and some 17 progressor patients. What the research found in general, with its limitations: A 13 V-J signature model separated ophthalmopathy from stable hyperthyroidism, with approximately 86% sensitivity and 81% to 82% specificity in cross-validation and 80%/75% in testing. No statistical method was used to set the sample size in advance, and investigators knew the group allocation. During validation, the model predicted progression to ophthalmopathy a median of around six months ahead of onset, with approximately 71% sensitivity and more than 72% specificity. Most expanded thyroid clonotypes (frequency above 0.001) were also found in blood, which suggests that blood repertoires may mirror thyroid immune responses.

The TCR beta CDR3 regions were amplified from the RNA transcripts. The TCR CDR3 was subjected to a first round of RT-PCR using the HTBI primer set and the Qiagen OneStep RT-PCR kit. The libraries were constructed in a second round of multiplex PCR and then size-selected and purified. Libraries were sequenced paired-end with 100 bp reads on an Illumina HiSeq2000. In the paper's pipeline: SOAPnuke was used to process the raw data, removing reads that contained adapters or uncalled bases, had a mean Phred below 15, or lacked an exact match to the constant primer or identifier. COPE v1.2.5 was used to merge high-quality paired reads, and clonotypes were defined as unique nucleotide sequences. MiTCR v1.1 was used to align clonotypes to the IMGT TRBV, TRBD and TRBJ reference segments. Analysis was restricted to V-J combinations with a frequency above 0.0001, which covered roughly 99% of repertoires. A TCS score was defined as the ratio of F50 (clonal expansion) to E x V (chaos), with BLOSUM62-based TCRdist applied between CDR3 peptides within each V-J. Welch's t-statistics and random forest reduced roughly 540 V-J features to under 15, which were used in a naive Bayes classifier (R e1071). Using fastp trimming at Q25 and MiXCR clonotype assembly, TCRdb reanalyzed the public sequencing data and kept in-frame beta chains. Rows merge per CDR3 protein into single entries with the most common DNA and genes. The authors' filters were not applied to this entry. The sample data list a few hundred thousand distinct CDR3 sequences, and less than 25% of these were observed just once. More than 20% of the sample belongs to the ten largest clones.

Stable Graves' hyperthyroidism was defined as the absence of progression to ophthalmopathy over 18 months of follow-up. The hyperthyroidism patients were between 18 and 65 years old and newly diagnosed, with a disease duration of less than 2 months. Exclusion was applied to patients with uncontrolled infections, other autoimmune diseases, pregnancy or lactation. Diagnoses were based on clinical symptoms, serum thyroxine and TRAb, thyroid ultrasound and orbital computed tomography. PBMCs were separated from approximately 9.9 ml of fresh peripheral blood using Ficoll-Paque density gradient centrifugation. Trizol reagent was used to extract total RNA, and RNA quality was then checked on an Agilent 2100 Bioanalyzer. The CDR3 runs 16 residues from the cysteine to the phenylalanine. The DNA shown is the 48-base CDR3, in frame from base 1. Trimming accounts for 6 bases at V and 5 bases at J, while the number of junction bases matched to no gene is 8. According to the germline V gene, CDR1 reads WSHSY and CDR2 reads SAAADI.

This clonotype was obtained from a man aged 18 to 29 with Graves' hyperthyroidism. The sequenced sample consisted of blood. The rearrangement joined TRBV10-2 to TRBJ2-2; the central 11 bases match TRBD1. The CDR3 reads CASRPGQGAGTGELFF. The nucleotides are TGCGCCAGCAGACCTGGACAGGGGGCCGGGACCGGGGAGCTGTTTTTT.